These 13 T cell receptor beta chains were all obtained from the same sample, sequenced in a study of cytomegalovirus exposure and HLA in healthy donors. Amplification used 60 Vbeta primers and 13 Jbeta primers. The repertoire was sequenced with immunoSEQ multiplex PCR; TCRdb's copy has only in-frame clones and lacks some. The sample has some 200,000 clones, about 89% seen once; the top ten hold approximately 1%. The specimen sequenced was PBMCs. Receptor source: a woman between 18 and 29 years old in good health and CMV-seronegative.

DNA for the CDR3: TGCGCCAGCAGTGAGTCGGTGGACAGGGCAGACACCATATATTTT. Translating it yields CASSESVDRADTIYF. The V gene is TRBV10-1, the J gene TRBJ1-3; 8 positions match TRBD1. V shed 0 bases and J 8 bases; nucleotides not matched to a gene: 6. The CDR3 runs to 15 residues. CDR1 is WNHNN, CDR2 SYGVQD, per germline (reference sequence).

The chain combines TRBV27 with TRBJ2-7, with 16 positions matching TRBD2. Trimming cost V 4 bases and J 0 bases; bases outside gene matches: 9. The CDR3 loop spans 19 amino acids. CDR1 and CDR2 from the germline V gene are MNHEY and SMNVEV (reference sequence). The CDR3 region has the DNA TGTGCCAGCAGTTCCTGGGGACTAGCGGGGGGGACTAGCTCCTACGAGCAGTACTTC. It codes for CASSSWGLAGGTSSYEQYF.

V gene TRBV7-2 combines with J gene TRBJ1-1, with D tentatively TRBD1 (6 bases). The length of the CDR3 is 12 residues. CDR1 is SGHTA, CDR2 FQGNSA, per germline. V lost 8 bases, J lost 5 bases, and 12 bases lay in between. CDR3 sequence reads: CASVDRGTEAFF. The CDR3 coding sequence is TGTGCCAGCGTCGATAGGGGGACTGAAGCTTTCTTT. The entire variable domain, with the rest obtained from reference TRBV7-2 and TRBJ1-1, is as follows: GAGVSQSPSNKVTEKGKDVELRCDPISGHTALYWYRQSLGQGLEFLIYFQGNSAPDKSGLPSDRFSAERTGGSVSTLTIQRTQQEDSAVYLCASVDRGTEAFFGQGTRLTVV.

This chain connects TRBV2 to TRBJ1-6, with D possibly matching TRBD1 (6 bases). The CDR3 loop spans 12 amino acids. V dropped 10 bases and J dropped 13 bases, with 17 bases sitting between them. Germline CDR1 reads SNHLY; CDR2 reads FYNNEI. The CDR3 sequence: CATLNQGPPLHF. In nucleotides, the CDR3 is TGTGCCACCCTAAACCAGGGGCCGCCCCTCCACTTT.

The chain uses TRBV27 and TRBJ1-5; unclear D gene. The CDR3 has 15 residues. V was shortened by 4 bases and J by 1 base, with 11 bases between the two germline ends. The germline CDR1 and CDR2 sequences are MNHEY and SMNVEV (reference sequence). The CDR3 spells CASSWTPDSNQPQHF. The CDR3 DNA is TGTGCCAGCAGTTGGACTCCTGACAGCAATCAGCCCCAGCATTTT.

The chain couples TRBV7-9 to TRBJ1-4; a possible D gene is TRBD1 (6 bases). CDR1 and CDR2 from the germline V gene are SEHNR and FQNEAQ (reference sequence). The CDR3 consists of 17 residues. The V end was cut by 5 bases, the J end by 8 bases, with 24 bases between. The DNA of the CDR3 is TGTGCCAGCAGCCTGGGGCCAGGGAGGGGGGAAGGCGAAAAACTGTTTTTT. Its protein is CASSLGPGRGEGEKLFF.

J is TRBJ1-3 and V is TRBV7-9; 10 bases line up with TRBD1. Looked up from germline, CDR1 is SEHNR and CDR2 is FQNEAQ (reference sequence). This CDR3 contains 15 residues. The V segment lost 5 bases and the J segment 6 bases; nucleotides outside the gene matches: 7. The CDR3, as DNA: TGTGCCAGCAGCCTCGCGGGGACAGGGGCAAACACCATATATTTT. Its protein is CASSLAGTGANTIYF.

The chain is built from TRBV6-6 and TRBJ2-5, with unresolved D. The V end lost 1 base, the J end lost 1 base, and 4 bases lay between the germline ends. Looked up from germline, CDR1 is MNHNY and CDR2 is SVGAGI (reference sequence). CDR3 length: 13 amino acids. CDR3 region: CASSYYSQETQYF. The CDR3 DNA is TGTGCCAGCAGTTACTACAGCCAAGAGACCCAGTACTTC.

This clone is a singleton in its sample. The CDR3 DNA is TGTGCCAGCAGCGTAAGGTCAGGCGAGCAGTACTTC. It codes for CASSVRSGEQYF. The rearrangement uses TRBV9 and TRBJ2-7; D not certain. V was cut by 1 base and J by 6 bases, with 8 bases left in between. The CDR3 runs 12 residues. Germline loops: CDR1 SGDLS, CDR2 YYNGEE.

This clone was picked up one time. The chain recombines TRBV5-1 with TRBJ2-1; 7 positions match TRBD2. CDR1 and CDR2 from the germline V gene are SGHRS and YFSETQ. The CDR3 sequence is 17 residues long. Losses at the gene ends were 0 bases for V and 4 bases for J; bases not matched to a gene: 10. The CDR3 DNA follows: TGCGCCAGCAGCTTGGCAGCCCTTGGGGAGGGGTACAATGAGCAGTTCTTC. It encodes CASSLAALGEGYNEQFF.

The chain combines TRBV7-9 with TRBJ1-6, with 8 bases identical to TRBD1. From germline, CDR1 is SEHNR and CDR2 FQNEAQ (reference sequence). The CDR3 consists of 16 residues. The ends lost 5 bases at V and 11 bases at J; junction bases unmatched: 14. The CDR3 DNA follows: TGTGCCAGCAGCCACCCCTCCAGGGGGCAAGTGACACCCCTCCACTTT. This encodes CASSHPSRGQVTPLHF.

V is TRBV5-1 and J is TRBJ2-3; 9 bases match TRBD1. CDR1 SGHRS and CDR2 YFSETQ come from the germline V gene. J lost 2 bases, V lost 5 bases, and 15 bases had no gene match. This CDR3 region has 18 residues. CDR3 sequence (DNA): TGCGCCAGCAGGGGGACAGGGTGGGTCCCGGGAGCCACAGATACGCAGTATTTT. This sequence encodes CASRGTGWVPGATDTQYF.

The rearrangement joins TRBV7-2 to TRBJ2-3; unclear D gene. V was shortened by 5 bases and J by 5 bases, with 14 bases between the two germline ends. This CDR3 region has 14 residues. Germline CDR1 and CDR2: SGHTA and FQGNSA. The CDR3 loop is CASSLERLGDTQYF. The CDR3 DNA is TGTGCCAGCAGCCTCGAGAGACTTGGAGATACGCAGTATTTT.